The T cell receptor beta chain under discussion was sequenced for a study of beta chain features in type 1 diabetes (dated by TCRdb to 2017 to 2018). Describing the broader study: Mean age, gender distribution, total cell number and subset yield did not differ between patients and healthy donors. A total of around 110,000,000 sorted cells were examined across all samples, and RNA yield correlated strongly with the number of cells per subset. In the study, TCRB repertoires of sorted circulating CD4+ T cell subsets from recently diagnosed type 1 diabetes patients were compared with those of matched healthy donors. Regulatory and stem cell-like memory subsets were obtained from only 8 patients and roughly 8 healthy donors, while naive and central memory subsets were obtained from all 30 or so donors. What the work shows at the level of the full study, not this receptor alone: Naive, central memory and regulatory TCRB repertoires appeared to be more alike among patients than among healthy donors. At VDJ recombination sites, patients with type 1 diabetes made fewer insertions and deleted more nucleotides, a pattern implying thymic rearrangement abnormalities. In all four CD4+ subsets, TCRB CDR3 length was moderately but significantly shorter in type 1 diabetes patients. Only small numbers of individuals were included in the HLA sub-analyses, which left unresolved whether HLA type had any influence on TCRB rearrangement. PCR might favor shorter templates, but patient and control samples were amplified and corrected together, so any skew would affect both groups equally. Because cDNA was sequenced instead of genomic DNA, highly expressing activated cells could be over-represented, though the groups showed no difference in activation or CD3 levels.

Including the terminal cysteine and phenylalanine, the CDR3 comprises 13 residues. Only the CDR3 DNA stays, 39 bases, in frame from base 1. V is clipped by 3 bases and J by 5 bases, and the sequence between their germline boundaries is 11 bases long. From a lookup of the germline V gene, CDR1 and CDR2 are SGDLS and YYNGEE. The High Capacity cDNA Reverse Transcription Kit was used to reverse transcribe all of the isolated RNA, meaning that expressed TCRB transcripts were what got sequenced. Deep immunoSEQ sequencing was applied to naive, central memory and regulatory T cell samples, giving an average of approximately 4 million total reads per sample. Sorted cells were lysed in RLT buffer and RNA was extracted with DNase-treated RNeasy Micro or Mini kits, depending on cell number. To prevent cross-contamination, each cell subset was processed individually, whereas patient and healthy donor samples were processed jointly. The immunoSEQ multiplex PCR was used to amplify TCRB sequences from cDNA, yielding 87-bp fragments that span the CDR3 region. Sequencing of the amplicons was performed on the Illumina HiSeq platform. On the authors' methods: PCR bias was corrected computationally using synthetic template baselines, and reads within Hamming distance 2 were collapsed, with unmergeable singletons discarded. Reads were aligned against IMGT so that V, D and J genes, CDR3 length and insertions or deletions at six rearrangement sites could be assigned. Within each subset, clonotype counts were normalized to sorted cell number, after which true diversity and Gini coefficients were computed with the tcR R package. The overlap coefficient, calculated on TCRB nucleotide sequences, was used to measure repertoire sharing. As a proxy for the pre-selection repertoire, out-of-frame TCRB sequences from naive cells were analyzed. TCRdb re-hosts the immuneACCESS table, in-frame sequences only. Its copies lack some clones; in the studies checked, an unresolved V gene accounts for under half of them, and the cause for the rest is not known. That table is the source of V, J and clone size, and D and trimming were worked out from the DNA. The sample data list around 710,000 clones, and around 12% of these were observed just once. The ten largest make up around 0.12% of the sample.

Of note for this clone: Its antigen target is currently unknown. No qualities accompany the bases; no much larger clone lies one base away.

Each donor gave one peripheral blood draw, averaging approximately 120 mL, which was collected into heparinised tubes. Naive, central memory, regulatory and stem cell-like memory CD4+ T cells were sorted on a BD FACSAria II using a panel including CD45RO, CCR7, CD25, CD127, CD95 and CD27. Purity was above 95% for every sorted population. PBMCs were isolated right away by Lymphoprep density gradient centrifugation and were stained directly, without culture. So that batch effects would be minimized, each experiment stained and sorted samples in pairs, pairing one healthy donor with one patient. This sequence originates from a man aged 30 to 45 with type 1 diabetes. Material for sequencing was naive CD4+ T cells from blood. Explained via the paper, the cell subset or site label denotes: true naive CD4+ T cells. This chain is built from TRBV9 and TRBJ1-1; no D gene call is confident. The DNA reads TGTGCCAGCAGCGAGGCGGGTAAGACTGAAGCTTTCTTT. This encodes CASSEAGKTEAFF.